Here is one T cell receptor (beta chain) with its context. It has no known antigen specificity. No clone much larger than this one lies a single base away; base qualities are absent. This specimen belongs to a study of blood T cells in healthy people across ages (dated by TCRdb to between 2015 and 2016). Study-wide context: In model experiments, roughly one uniquely barcoded TCR beta cDNA molecule per two T cells was captured by template switching. The study measured age-related changes in TCR beta repertoire diversity using deep sequencing normalized with unique cDNA molecular identifiers. Donors were grouped into four age groups: young (average approximately 15 years), middle-aged (under 40), aged (around 60) and long-lived (82). Using the same blood draw, the study looked at two additional independent replicas of 1 million unique cDNA reads for two donors, one aged 18 to 30 and the other aged 80 or older. Here is what the overall study found, with its caveats: Estimates of total diversity based on one million sequenced T cells were regarded as lower bounds and as underestimates. Because the CMV infection status of the donors was unknown, age-related changes in expanded clonotypes may potentially have been confounded. Compared with the aged group, the long-lived group had more naive CD4+ T cells, fewer expanded clones and increased TCR diversity, a pattern suggesting age selection. There was a strong correlation between observed TCR beta diversity and the percentage of naive T cells measured by flow cytometry. Observed TCR beta diversity per million T cells fell roughly linearly with age, and a significant reduction was already apparent by age approximately 41. Bulk unsorted PBMC profiling prevented conclusive comparison of naive and antigen-experienced compartments.

Receptor libraries were prepared by 5' RACE. Reads for this sample came from an Illumina HiSeq 2500. A second PCR of about 6 to 11 cycles was run with a J-beta primer mix and a sample-barcoded 5' primer. A unique molecular identifier was introduced onto each TCR beta cDNA molecule by a template-switch 5' adaptor carrying 12 random nucleotides. Each sample yielded at least 2.5 million CDR3-containing paired-end reads. First-strand cDNA was synthesized from all RNA with the Mint cDNA synthesis kit, primed by a TRBC-specific oligonucleotide. Following uracil-DNA glycosylase treatment, all cDNA underwent a first 18-cycle PCR with the universal primers M1SS and BC2_uni_R. In the source study's methods: Each sample was normalized by randomly selecting 1 million high-quality reads, each carrying a distinct molecular identifier. Reads sharing molecular identifiers were discarded rather than binned into consensus sequences. MiTCR, with a Q25 quality threshold and the strictest error-elimination algorithm, was used for CDR3 identification, clonotype clustering and error correction. A nonparametric unseen species model with Euler transformation was used to estimate lower-bound total TCR beta diversity. In-frame beta chains were kept once TCRdb had trimmed the public reads at Q25 with fastp and called clones with MiXCR. Rows are combined by CDR3 protein, so each entry shows the most common genes and DNA. It is TCRdb's table, rather than the study itself, that gives the V and J calls and clone size. This sample is represented by around 800,000 distinct CDR3 sequences; about a quarter of them were singletons. Together, the top ten hold 3% of the sample.

Donors were a few dozen systemically healthy Caucasian individuals from Russia aged roughly 6 to 90 years. Each donor gave 9 to 10 milliliters of peripheral blood, collected into EDTA-treated Vacutainer tubes. Ficoll-Paque density-gradient centrifugation was used to isolate PBMCs, with at least 7 million per sample. Total RNA was extracted from PBMCs with Trizol reagent, with at least 5.5 micrograms obtained per sample. The percentages of naive CD45RAhigh/CD27high T cells were determined by flow cytometry on a PBMC aliquot from every donor. For CDR1 and CDR2, the germline V gene lists SGHTA and FQGNSA. Trimming takes 1 base off V and 5 bases off J; junction bases not matched to a gene: 5. The CDR3 contains 15 residues, cysteine and phenylalanine counted. The entry retains the CDR3 DNA only, 45 bases that are in frame from base 1. In addition, the sample was reused for a study of T cells of mothers and their children. Per the second study: The donors were nine systemically healthy Caucasian individuals, made up of three mothers and their six children. cDNA synthesis consumed the entire amount of extracted RNA, loaded at approximately 1.6 ug RNA in each 15 ul reaction. In the second PCR, the M1S primer added sample barcodes and 2-4 random nucleotides. More than 8.5 million TCR beta CDR3 reads were obtained from each mother, and about 3 million reads were obtained from each child. TCR recombination output is similarly shaped by thymic selection in related and unrelated pairs, with a minor effect exerted by inherited differences. Normalized repertoire overlap in related mother-child pairs was always slightly higher than in unrelated mother-child pairs, but the difference was never significant. Persistent microchimeric T cell clones were not detected, at a sensitivity of roughly 100 clones per million clonotypes. The study used deep NGS to compare TCR beta repertoires of mothers and children, seeking features distinguishing related mother-child pairs from unrelated individuals. The mean age was 40 +/- 4 years for the mothers and approximately 11 +/- 4 years for the children. After adapters were ligated using NEBNext reagents, the libraries underwent 100+100 nt paired-end sequencing on an Illumina HiSeq 2000. To prevent cross-contamination, the mother and child libraries were prepared a month apart and were sequenced in separate runs. Each donor had between 500,000 and 2,000,000 distinct TCR beta clonotypes identified. Naive TCR beta clonotypes were estimated from low-frequency clonotypes matched to each donor's FACS-determined naive share, without sorting.

The V gene is TRBV7-2 and the J gene is TRBJ2-3, with 8 bases aligning to TRBD2. The material sequenced was blood. The sequence was collected from a boy aged 5-17 years in good health. The nucleotides are TGTGCCAGCAGCTTAGAGGGGCGGGGGGTAGATACGCAGTATTTT. Translated, this gives CASSLEGRGVDTQYF.